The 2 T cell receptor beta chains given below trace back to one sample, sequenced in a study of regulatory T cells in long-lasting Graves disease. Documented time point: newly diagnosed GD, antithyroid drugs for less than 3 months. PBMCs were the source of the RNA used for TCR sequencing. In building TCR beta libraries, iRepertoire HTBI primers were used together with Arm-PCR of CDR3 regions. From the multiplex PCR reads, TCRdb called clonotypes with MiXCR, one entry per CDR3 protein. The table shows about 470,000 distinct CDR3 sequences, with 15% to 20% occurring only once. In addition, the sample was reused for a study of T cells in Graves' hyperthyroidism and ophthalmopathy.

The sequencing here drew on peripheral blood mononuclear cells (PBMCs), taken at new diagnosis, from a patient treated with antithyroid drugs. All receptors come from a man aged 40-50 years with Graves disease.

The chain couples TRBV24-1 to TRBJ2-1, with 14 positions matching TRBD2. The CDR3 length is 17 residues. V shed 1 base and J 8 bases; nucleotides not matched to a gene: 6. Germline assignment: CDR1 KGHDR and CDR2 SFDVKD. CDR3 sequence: CATSDLGTSGSGDEQFF. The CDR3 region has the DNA TGTGCCACCAGTGATTTAGGGACTAGCGGGAGTGGCGATGAGCAGTTCTTC.

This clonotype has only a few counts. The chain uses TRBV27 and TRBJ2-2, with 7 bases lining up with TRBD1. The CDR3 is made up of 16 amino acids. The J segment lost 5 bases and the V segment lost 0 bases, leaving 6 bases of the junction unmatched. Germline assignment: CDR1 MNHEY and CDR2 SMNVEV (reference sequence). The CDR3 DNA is TGTGCCAGCAGTTTATCAAAAGGGGGCAGGACCGGGGAGCTGTTTTTT. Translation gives CASSLSKGGRTGELFF.